The 24 T cell receptor beta chains below come from one sample, sequenced in a study of Ad26.COV2.S vaccination and SARS-CoV-2 variants. Treatment denoted: 19 received Ad26.COV2.S at low or high dose, single or two shots; roughly five received placebo; per-sample allocation not given. Samples came from day 63 after the first vaccine or placebo injection. The assay was immunoSEQ multiplex PCR, and TCRdb's table has in-frame clones only and misses some. The sample shows more than 300,000 clones, about 82% of them seen only once. The input for sequencing was peripheral blood, taken in a trial of Ad26.COV2.S vaccine versus placebo. The receptors were gathered from a person between 18 and 65 years old who received the Ad26.COV2.S COVID-19 vaccine or a placebo.

The rearrangement uses TRBV11-2 and TRBJ2-3; D remains ambiguous. CDR1 and CDR2 (germline): SGHAT, FQNNGV. Between the trimmed V and J ends, which lost 4 bases and 7 bases, there was a span of 15 bases. The CDR3 consists of 14 residues. The CDR3 DNA reads TGTGCCAGCAGCTCCGGAAGCCTTTCGAATACGCAGTATTTT. Its translation: CASSSGSLSNTQYF.

This clone was picked up a small number of times. V and J are TRBV3-1 (or the pseudogene TRBV3-2) and TRBJ2-2; no reliable D call. This CDR3 region has 14 residues. V lost 2 bases and J lost 6, with 10 bases in between. The germline V gene encodes CDR1 LGHDT and CDR2 YNNKEL (reference sequence). CDR3 DNA sequence: TGTGCCAGCAGCCAAAAGATCCGTCCCGGGGAGCTGTTTTTT. This gives the protein CASSQKIRPGELFF.

The CDR3 protein is CASSLDLKDRAYNEQFF. The CDR3 DNA reads as TGTGCCAGCAGCTTGGATCTGAAGGACAGGGCGTACAATGAGCAGTTCTTC. The gene calls are TRBV7-2 and TRBJ2-1, with 8 bases fitting TRBD1. V lost 3 bases, J lost 4 bases, and 11 bases stayed unmatched. Germline CDR1 reads SGHTA; CDR2 reads FQGNSA. The CDR3 runs 17 residues.

V is TRBV11-2 and J is TRBJ1-1, with unresolved D. Germline assignment: CDR1 SGHAT and CDR2 FQNNGV. Trimming stripped 7 bases from V and 7 bases from J, with 19 bases between. This CDR3 is 14 amino acids long. CDR3 in amino acids: CASTPEGIRNEAFF. The CDR3 nucleotides are TGTGCCAGCACCCCCGAGGGTATCCGTAATGAAGCTTTCTTT.

This clone appeared once. This chain joins TRBV7-9 and TRBJ2-3; D is possibly TRBD2 (7 bases). This CDR3 is 16 amino acids long. Germline CDR1 SEHNR, CDR2 FQNEAQ (reference sequence). V gave up 3 bases and J gave up 2 bases, with 15 bases separating them. The CDR3 sequence is CASSFPRGADTDTQYF. The CDR3 nucleotides read TGTGCCAGCAGCTTCCCCCGGGGGGCGGACACAGATACGCAGTATTTT.

The chain joins TRBV28 to TRBJ1-6; TRBD1 matches 7 bases. The germline V gene has CDR1 MDHEN and CDR2 SYDVKM. This CDR3 has 16 amino acids. Trimming at V came to 5 bases and at J to 0 bases, leaving 4 bases not matched to a gene. Here the CDR3 reads CASSQTGSSYNSPLHF. CDR3 bases: TGTGCCAGCAGTCAGACAGGGAGCTCCTATAATTCACCCCTCCACTTT.

The chain combines TRBV30 with TRBJ1-1, with no clear D. CDR1 is GTSNPN, CDR2 SVGIG, per germline (reference sequence). The CDR3 contains 13 residues. V lost 2 bases and J lost 1, with 8 bases in between. CDR3 in amino acids: CAWSLFANTEAFF. DNA of the CDR3: TGTGCCTGGAGTCTCTTCGCGAACACTGAAGCTTTCTTT.

The J gene is TRBJ2-2, the V gene TRBV2; 8 nucleotides line up with TRBD2. CDR3 length: 15 amino acids. V trimming: 6 bases; J trimming: 4 bases; junction bases outside the gene matches: 7. Germline V gene sequence: CDR1 SNHLY, CDR2 FYNNEI. In DNA, the CDR3 is TGTGCCAGCAGGCCCGGGACTAGTCGCACCGGGGAGCTGTTTTTT. This gives the protein CASRPGTSRTGELFF.

The CDR3 bases are TGCGCCAGCAGCTGGGACAGGGGAGGGTATGGCTACACCTTC. It yields the protein CASSWDRGGYGYTF. The rearrangement uses TRBV5-1 and TRBJ1-2; 10 nucleotides align to TRBD1. Germline V gene sequence: CDR1 SGHRS, CDR2 YFSETQ. This CDR3 has 14 amino acids. The V gene end was trimmed by 3 bases and the J gene end by 5 bases; junction bases not matched to a gene: 4.

This rearrangement joins TRBV19 to TRBJ2-1; TRBD2 matches 8 bases. Germline CDR1 LNHDA, CDR2 SQIVND (reference sequence). This CDR3 contains 16 residues. V gave up 6 bases and J gave up 5 bases; unmatched junction bases: 12. Here the CDR3 DNA reads TGTGCCAGTAGAGATTTCAGCGGGGGCACAAACAATGAGCAGTTCTTC. The encoded protein is CASRDFSGGTNNEQFF.

The chain recombines TRBV9 with TRBJ2-7; TRBD2 matches 12 bases. The CDR3 has 17 amino acids. With 0 bases clipped from V and 5 bases from J, the junction kept 9 bases outside the gene matches. CDR1 and CDR2 from the germline V gene are SGDLS and YYNGEE. The CDR3 sequence is CASSVGLAGGLSHEQYF. The CDR3 bases are TGTGCCAGCAGCGTAGGGCTAGCGGGGGGGCTTTCTCACGAGCAGTACTTC.

The chain is built from TRBV27 and TRBJ2-7; D gene uncertain. The length of the CDR3 is 13 residues. Trimming took off 2 bases at V and 5 bases at J, with 10 bases between the two ends. Germline V gene lookup returns CDR1 MNHEY and CDR2 SMNVEV (reference sequence). The CDR3 nucleotides are TGTGCCAGCAGTTTAGGCAGTAACAACGAGCAGTACTTC. Encoded protein: CASSLGSNNEQYF.

This chain links TRBV3-1 (or the pseudogene TRBV3-2) with TRBJ2-7, with D perhaps assigned TRBD1 or TRBD2 (5 bases each). The V gene's germline CDR1 is LGHDT and CDR2 YNNKEL (reference sequence). Trimming took 5 bases from V and 3 from J, leaving 11 bases between them. This CDR3 has 13 amino acids. The CDR3 region has the DNA TGTGCCAGCAGCAGGGGAGCCTTCTACGAGCAGTACTTC. Amino acid sequence: CASSRGAFYEQYF.

Only a few counts were recorded for this clone. The chain carries TRBV7-3 and TRBJ1-6; no definite D call. The CDR3 has 15 amino acids. Germline V CDR1 and CDR2: SGHTA, FQGTGA. Trimming cost V 2 bases and J 7 bases, with 12 bases left between them. The CDR3 DNA sequence: TGTGCCAGCAGCTTATCGCCCGGCGCAAATTCACCCCTCCACTTT. Amino acid sequence: CASSLSPGANSPLHF.

CDR3 bases: TGTGCCAGCAGCTTAGACGGCCTCTGGGACACTGAAGCTTTCTTT. Amino acid sequence: CASSLDGLWDTEAFF. The V gene is TRBV11-2, the J gene TRBJ1-1, with no clear D. Germline assignment: CDR1 SGHAT and CDR2 FQNNGV. The CDR3 sequence is 15 residues long. Trimming took 0 bases from V and 3 from J, leaving 11 bases between them.

The chain joins TRBV12-5 to TRBJ2-1; 10 nucleotides align to TRBD2. The CDR3 covers 16 residues. Germline values: CDR1 LGHNT, CDR2 FRNRAP. V shed 5 bases and J 6 bases; nucleotides not matched to a gene: 10. For the CDR3, the DNA is TGTGCTAGTGGTCTCAAACTAGCGGGGAGGAGCAATGAGCAGTTCTTC. Amino acids: CASGLKLAGRSNEQFF.

The chain uses TRBV5-6 and TRBJ1-6; weak D call: TRBD1 (5 bases). In germline, CDR1 is SGHDT, CDR2 YYEEEE. The CDR3 runs 15 residues. Trimming took 0 bases from V and 10 from J, leaving 14 bases between them. CDR3 protein: CASSLESGDDSPLHF. The CDR3 nucleotides read TGTGCCAGCAGCTTGGAATCGGGGGATGACTCACCCCTCCACTTT.

This chain uses TRBV6-6 with TRBJ1-1, with TRBD1 matching 10 bases. Germline V gene data show CDR1 as MNHNY and CDR2 as SVGAGI (reference sequence). V lost 5 bases, J lost 5 bases, and 8 bases stayed unmatched. The CDR3 is made up of 15 amino acids. The CDR3 reads CASSLPGQGRTEAFF. DNA for the CDR3: TGTGCCAGCAGTCTCCCGGGACAGGGGAGGACTGAAGCTTTCTTT.

The V gene is TRBV28, the J gene TRBJ2-7; D is tentatively TRBD1 or TRBD2 (5 bases each). V was clipped by 0 bases and J by 7 bases, with 7 bases between them. CDR3 length: 12 residues. Germline V lookup: CDR1 MDHEN, CDR2 SYDVKM. The CDR3 DNA is TGTGCCAGCAGTTTATGGGGGGTTGAGCAGTACTTC. It encodes CASSLWGVEQYF.

This clone was seen a handful of times. The chain is built from TRBV2 and TRBJ2-2; D possibly corresponds to TRBD2 (6 bases). Germline-derived CDR1 and CDR2 are SNHLY and FYNNEI. The CDR3 totals 13 residues. Between the trimmed V and J ends, which lost 6 bases and 8 bases, there was a span of 13 bases. The CDR3 DNA follows: TGTGCCAGCAGGACGCGGCTAGCGGGGGAGCTGTTTTTT. Protein sequence: CASRTRLAGELFF.

The chain recombines TRBV19 with TRBJ2-6; D not certain. This CDR3 has 13 amino acids. Germline CDR1 and CDR2: LNHDA and SQIVND (reference sequence). The V end was cut by 6 bases, the J end by 1 base, with 4 bases between. The CDR3 DNA follows: TGTGCCAGTAGCCGGTCTGGGGCCAACGTCCTGACTTTC. As protein: CASSRSGANVLTF.

The chain carries TRBV4-1 and TRBJ2-2, with D possibly being TRBD1 or TRBD2 (5 bases each). CDR1 is MGHRA, CDR2 YSYEKL, per germline. Trimming shortened V by 4 bases and J by 13 bases, and 28 bases separated the two germline ends. This CDR3 has 17 residues. CDR3 in amino acids: CASSPRPAESPGAGLFF. The CDR3 bases are TGCGCCAGCAGCCCGCGACCGGCCGAATCTCCCGGGGCGGGGCTGTTTTTT.

This chain joins TRBV10-3 and TRBJ2-4, with 9 bases identical to TRBD2. The CDR3 extends over 12 amino acids. The germline CDR1 and CDR2 sequences are ENHRY and SYGVKD. V shed 7 bases, J shed 9 bases, and the junction held 4 bases outside the gene matches. The chain's CDR3 is CAITGGGGIQYF. CDR3 DNA: TGTGCCATCACAGGCGGGGGGGGCATTCAGTACTTC.

This chain uses TRBV29-1 with TRBJ2-3; TRBD1 might be the D (6 bases). Germline V gene data show CDR1 as SQVTM and CDR2 as ANQGSEA. There are 14 residues in the CDR3. V was shortened by 7 bases and J by 0 bases, with 14 bases between the two germline ends. DNA of the CDR3: TGCAGCGCGCTGGACAGCGCTAGCACAGATACGCAGTATTTT. This sequence encodes CSALDSASTDTQYF.